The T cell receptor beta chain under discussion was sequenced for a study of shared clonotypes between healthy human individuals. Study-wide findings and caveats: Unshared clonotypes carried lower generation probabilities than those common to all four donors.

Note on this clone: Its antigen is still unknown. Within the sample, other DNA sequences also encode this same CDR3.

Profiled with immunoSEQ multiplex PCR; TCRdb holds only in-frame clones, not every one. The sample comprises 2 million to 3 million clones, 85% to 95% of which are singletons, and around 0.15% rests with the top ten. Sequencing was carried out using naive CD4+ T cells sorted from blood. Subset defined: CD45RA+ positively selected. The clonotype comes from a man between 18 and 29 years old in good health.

The CDR3 loop reads CASSPGTGSNEKLFF. The CDR3 region has the DNA TGTGCCAGTAGTCCCGGGACAGGCTCTAATGAAAAACTGTTTTTT. This chain joins TRBV19 and TRBJ1-4, with 8 positions matching TRBD1. Trimming at V came to 5 bases and at J to 3 bases, leaving 5 bases not matched to a gene. CDR1 is LNHDA and CDR2 is SQIVND in the germline V gene (reference sequence). This CDR3 is built from 15 residues.